These T cell receptor beta chains were read from a single sample in a study of CD8 T cells in ankylosing spondylitis. TCRdb fed the 5' RACE reads into MiXCR, producing one record per CDR3 protein. The repertoire has approximately 130,000 distinct CDR3 sequences, approximately 10% of them found once; the top ten carry approximately 3.6%. Sequencing was done on a sample of blood, either unsorted or a sorted T cell fraction (not recorded which). The receptors here all came from a male donor with ankylosing spondylitis or in good health (not recorded which). Each CDR3 is given without its conserved first and last residue. D genes are given only for firm matches. Clone size appears in some rows only: once, few, many, or a class for an expanded clone.

J	D	size	V	CDR3
TRBJ2-7	TRBD1	few	TRBV6-2/TRBV6-3	ASSRDRGLSTRSWEQY
TRBJ2-7	NA	many	TRBV12-3/TRBV12-4	ASSSGQISYEQY
TRBJ2-3	NA	many	TRBV7-2	ASSRGTTQY
TRBJ2-1	TRBD2	few	TRBV7-9	ASSRDLAGEFEQF
TRBJ2-2	TRBD2	many	TRBV12-3/TRBV12-4	ASSGGDGDTGELF
TRBJ2-7	TRBD2	NA	TRBV7-9	ASSSDRTSGKVYEQY
TRBJ2-7	TRBD2	many	TRBV20-1	SAPGLAGSYEQY
TRBJ2-1	TRBD2	NA	TRBV5-1	ASSLVSGSGNEQF
TRBJ2-3	NA	many	TRBV20-1	SAIRNFLTDTQY
TRBJ2-7	TRBD2	many	TRBV29-1	SVVGAGDLSYEQY
TRBJ2-3	NA	NA	TRBV7-3	ASSLNGRGPTDTQY
TRBJ1-2	TRBD1	many	TRBV12-3/TRBV12-4	ASTPSATGGYGYT